Presented here are 19 T cell receptor beta chains from one specimen sequenced in a study of blood T cells in healthy people across ages. A sample-barcoded 5' primer and a J-beta primer mix were used in a second PCR of roughly 6 to 11 cycles. TCRdb re-called the 5' RACE reads through MiXCR, storing one row per CDR3 protein. The table includes roughly 1.7 million distinct CDR3 sequences, roughly 30% detected once. The sample was blood. The source is a woman in her twenties or thirties in good health.

This clonotype was detected only a few times. This chain connects TRBV24-1 to TRBJ2-2; D is tentatively TRBD1 or TRBD2 (6 bases each). The CDR3 totals 15 residues. Per the germline V gene, CDR1 is KGHDR and CDR2 is SFDVKD. V lost 5 bases to trimming and J lost 6 bases, with 15 bases between them. Here the CDR3 reads CATSAPGDLSGELFF. DNA for the CDR3: TGTGCCACCAGTGCTCCAGGGGACTTGTCCGGGGAGCTGTTTTTT.

V and J are TRBV18 and TRBJ2-3, with D possibly being TRBD1 (5 bases). V lost 2 bases, J lost 2 bases, and 17 bases lay in between. CDR1 and CDR2 from the germline V gene are KGHSH and LQKENI. The CDR3 is 17 residues long. CDR3 in DNA: TGTGCCAGCTCACCATCGGTGGTCAGGGCCCTCACAGATACGCAGTATTTT. Amino acids: CASSPSVVRALTDTQYF.

The chain recombines TRBV30 with TRBJ2-7; D may be TRBD1 (6 bases). Germline V gene sequence: CDR1 GTSNPN, CDR2 SVGIG (reference sequence). This CDR3 has 14 amino acids. The V end lost 2 bases, the J end lost 3 bases, and 14 bases lay between the germline ends. CDR3 DNA sequence: TGTGCCTGGAGTATCGTGGACAGAGACTACGAGCAGTACTTC. It codes for CAWSIVDRDYEQYF.

This clonotype was detected many times. The rearrangement joins TRBV29-1 to TRBJ2-7, with no clear D. CDR1 SQVTM and CDR2 ANQGSEA come from the germline V gene. Trimming left V 4 bases short and J 5 bases short, with 12 bases between. The CDR3 is made up of 12 amino acids. DNA of the CDR3: TGCAGCGTTGCGGCGGATATGGACGAGCAGTACTTC. This translates into CSVAADMDEQYF.

The CDR3 loop is CASSQPTSGAHPYNEQFF. For the CDR3, the DNA is TGTGCCAGCAGCCAACCGACTAGCGGGGCGCATCCCTACAATGAGCAGTTCTTC. The V call is TRBV11-2, the J call TRBJ2-1, with 11 bases lining up with TRBD2. Germline-derived CDR1 and CDR2 are SGHAT and FQNNGV. The CDR3 runs to 18 residues. The trim removed 5 bases at V and 2 bases at J, leaving 11 bases unmatched.

Ten or more counts support this clonotype. Germline is not matched at one junction end, which may reflect a read error. The chain joins TRBV5-1 to TRBJ2-1, with no clear D. The CDR3 consists of 13 residues. The germline V gene has CDR1 SGHRS and CDR2 YFSETQ. CDR3 bases: TGTGCCAGCAGCTTAGAACCGTACAATGAGCAGTTCTTC. Protein sequence: CASSLEPYNEQFF.

The V gene is TRBV10-2, the J gene TRBJ1-1; 10 bases line up with TRBD1. This CDR3 is 15 amino acids long. CDR1 is WSHSY and CDR2 is SAAADI in the germline V gene. The junction had 7 bases not matched to a gene; V was cut back by 5 bases and J by 4 bases. Written as DNA, the CDR3 is TGCGCCAGCAGTTACCCGGGACAGGGGTCCACTGAAGCTTTCTTT. This codes for CASSYPGQGSTEAFF.

This clonotype occurred many times. The chain carries TRBV29-1 and TRBJ2-3; 7 bases agree with TRBD2. Germline loops: CDR1 SQVTM, CDR2 ANQGSEA. V was clipped by 2 bases and J by 1 base; unmatched bases: 3. The CDR3 is made up of 14 amino acids. The CDR3 sequence is CSVESGVGTDTQYF. Here the CDR3 DNA reads TGCAGCGTTGAAAGCGGGGTTGGCACAGATACGCAGTATTTT.

The rearrangement uses TRBV6-4 and TRBJ2-3, with D maybe TRBD2 (6 bases). CDR1 is MRHNA, CDR2 SNTAGT, per germline. The V end was cut by 6 bases, the J end by 3 bases, with 10 bases between. This CDR3 region has 13 residues. CDR3 amino acids: CASRRGQTDTQYF. CDR3 DNA: TGTGCCAGCAGGCGGGGTCAAACAGATACGCAGTATTTT.

The chain employs TRBV20-1 and TRBJ2-1; TRBD1 agrees at 7 bases. V gave up 6 bases and J gave up 8 bases; unmatched junction bases: 7. This CDR3 spans 12 amino acids. Germline-derived CDR1 and CDR2 are DFQATT and SNEGSKA (reference sequence). The CDR3, as DNA: TGCAGTGCATGGACAGGCTTGGATGAGCAGTTCTTC. It encodes CSAWTGLDEQFF.

This clonotype was picked up a small number of times. V and J are TRBV6-5 and TRBJ1-2; 9 positions agree with TRBD1. The CDR3 is 10 residues long. Germline values: CDR1 MNHEY, CDR2 SVGAGI. V lost 11 bases to trimming and J lost 13 bases; unmatched junction nucleotides: 8. CDR3 in amino acids: CAGPGQGSTF. DNA for the CDR3: TGTGCCGGCCCGGGACAGGGATCCACCTTC.

This clonotype was found a few times. This rearrangement joins TRBV7-3 to TRBJ2-3; tentatively, D is TRBD2 (6 bases). The germline V gene encodes CDR1 SGHTA and CDR2 FQGTGA. CDR3 length: 17 amino acids. The ends were cut back, 3 bases at V and 0 bases at J, with 16 bases in the middle. In nucleotides, the CDR3 is TGTGCCAGCAGCTTGGGCCAGAGCGGGCCCAGCACAGATACGCAGTATTTT. Protein sequence: CASSLGQSGPSTDTQYF.

This clonotype was observed at least ten times. The chain employs TRBV7-9 and TRBJ2-5, with TRBD2 matching over 11 bases. The CDR3 runs 15 residues. V dropped 2 bases and J dropped 5; count of bases not matched to a gene: 4. CDR1 is SEHNR and CDR2 is FQNEAQ in the germline V gene (reference sequence). CDR3 sequence (DNA): TGTGCCAGCAGCTTAACTAGCGGGGGTGAGGAGACCCAGTACTTC. Residues: CASSLTSGGEETQYF.

This chain connects TRBV28 to TRBJ1-5, with D unresolved. The CDR3 is 16 residues long. V lost 1 base and J 4 bases, leaving 14 bases between the germline ends. Germline assignment: CDR1 MDHEN and CDR2 SYDVKM. Written as DNA, the CDR3 is TGTGCCAGCAGTTTATACGCGCGGCAGATAAATCAGCCCCAGCATTTT. This codes for CASSLYARQINQPQHF.

The CDR3 nucleotides are TGTGCCAGCAGTGAATCTGAGGGGATAAGCTACGAGCAGTACTTC. Protein product: CASSESEGISYEQYF. The J gene is TRBJ2-7, the V gene TRBV25-1, with D perhaps given as TRBD1 or TRBD2 (5 bases each). V lost 1 base and J 3 bases, leaving 13 bases between the germline ends. The V gene's germline CDR1 is MGHDK and CDR2 SYGVNS. The CDR3 is 15 residues long.

This clonotype came up once. The J gene is TRBJ2-3, the V gene TRBV5-1; TRBD1 matches 9 bases. The CDR3 is 15 residues long. J gave up 6 bases and V 2 bases, and 7 bases lay outside the gene matches. Germline V gives CDR1 SGHRS, CDR2 YFSETQ. DNA of the CDR3: TGCGCCAGCAGCTTCGGGACAGGGAGTATGGATACGCAGTATTTT. Translation gives CASSFGTGSMDTQYF.

The chain couples TRBV24-1 to TRBJ2-7; D may be TRBD2 (5 bases). V was pared by 1 base and J by 8 bases, with 8 bases between. This CDR3 has 12 amino acids. The germline CDR1 and CDR2 sequences are KGHDR and SFDVKD. The CDR3, as DNA: TGTGCCACCAGTGATTTCCGGGGTAAGCAGTACTTC. Amino acids: CATSDFRGKQYF.

This clonotype was seen more than once but under ten times. One end of the junction fails to match germline, which may point to a read error. The chain carries TRBV29-1 and TRBJ2-2; 8 bases map to TRBD1. Per germline, CDR1 SQVTM and CDR2 ANQGSEA. The CDR3 totals 14 residues. CDR3 DNA: TGCAGCGTTGCGGGACAGGCGAACACCGGGGGGCTGTTTTTT. This codes for CSVAGQANTGGLFF.

The table lists this clonotype with a few counts. A far larger clone is off by one base, so a read error is likely. The V gene is TRBV3-1, the J gene TRBJ2-1; no firm D call. Germline V gene lookup returns CDR1 LGHDT and CDR2 YNNKEL (reference sequence). The CDR3 length is 11 residues. With 1 base removed from V and 13 bases from J, the gap between germline ends came to 8 bases. CDR3 bases: TGTGCCAGCAGCCAAGGAGAGACCCAGTTCTTC. It encodes CASSQGETQFF.